Following are 27 T cell receptor beta chains from one sample sequenced in a study of blood T cell repertoires in COVID-19. The protocol was immunoSEQ multiplex PCR, while the TCRdb copy is restricted to in-frame clones and leaves out a portion. The data show 89,000 or so clones, 89% seen once. Sequenced input: peripheral blood. The receptors derive from a man in his fifties with COVID-19, enrolled during active disease.

This chain joins TRBV30 and TRBJ1-2, with unresolved D. V was cut by 2 bases and J by 8 bases, with 12 bases left in between. Germline CDR1 is GTSNPN and CDR2 is SVGIG (reference sequence). The CDR3 covers 12 residues. CDR3: CAWSSMGLGYTF. The CDR3 DNA sequence: TGTGCCTGGAGTTCCATGGGCCTCGGCTACACCTTC. The whole variable domain, filled in from reference TRBV30 and TRBJ1-2, reads SQTIHQWPATLVQPVGSPLSLECTVEGTSNPNLYWYRQAAGRGLQLLFYSVGIGQISSEVPQNLSASRPQDRQFILSSKKLLLSDSGFYLCAWSSMGLGYTFGSGTRLTVV.

The chain recombines TRBV6-5 with TRBJ2-7, with 10 bases fitting TRBD1. V lost 6 bases and J lost 0; bases outside the gene matches: 5. The CDR3 is made up of 15 amino acids. Germline V lookup: CDR1 MNHEY, CDR2 SVGAGI. CDR3 sequence reads: CASRRDRGSSYEQYF. The CDR3 DNA sequence: TGTGCCAGCAGACGGGACAGGGGTAGCTCCTACGAGCAGTACTTC.

The chain recombines TRBV9 with TRBJ2-7; 7 bases fit TRBD1. The CDR3 consists of 15 residues. The V gene's germline CDR1 is SGDLS and CDR2 YYNGEE. Trimming cost V 1 base and J 7 bases; bases outside gene matches: 11. The CDR3 DNA follows: TGTGCCAGCAGCGTACAACCAGACAGGGTGGGGGAGCAGTACTTC. This sequence encodes CASSVQPDRVGEQYF. Filled out from reference TRBV9 and TRBJ2-7, the complete variable domain reads DSGVTQTPKHLITATGQRVTLRCSPRSGDLSVYWYQQSLDQGLQFLIQYYNGEERAKGNILERFSAQQFPDLHSELNLSSLELGDSALYFCASSVQPDRVGEQYFGPGTRLTVT.

This chain's CDR3 is CASSITGFSYNEQFF. CDR3 nucleotide sequence: TGTGCCAGTAGTATTACAGGGTTTTCCTACAATGAGCAGTTCTTC. V usage is TRBV19 and J usage is TRBJ2-1; tentative D call: TRBD1 (6 bases). CDR3 length: 15 amino acids. Germline loops: CDR1 LNHDA, CDR2 SQIVND (reference sequence). With 3 bases removed from V and 1 base from J, the gap between germline ends came to 10 bases. Filled out from reference TRBV19 and TRBJ2-1, the complete variable domain reads DGGITQSPKYLFRKEGQNVTLSCEQNLNHDAMYWYRQDPGQGLRLIYYSQIVNDFQKGDIAEGYSVSREKKESFPLTVTSAQKNPTAFYLCASSITGFSYNEQFFGPGTRLTVL.

This rearrangement joins TRBV9 to TRBJ1-2; 7 bases line up with TRBD1. The CDR3 consists of 13 residues. The V and J ends lost 4 bases and 4 bases, in that order; junction bases with no gene match: 4. Per germline, CDR1 SGDLS and CDR2 YYNGEE. CDR3 sequence reads: CASSPGTAYGYTF. The DNA of the CDR3 is TGTGCCAGCAGCCCGGGGACAGCCTATGGCTACACCTTC.

This chain links TRBV10-3 with TRBJ1-2, with 9 bases identical to TRBD1. This CDR3 is built from 12 residues. Germline V gene data show CDR1 as ENHRY and CDR2 as SYGVKD. Trimming at V came to 5 bases and at J to 8 bases, leaving 3 bases not matched to a gene. The CDR3 reads CAISYRGRGYTF. The DNA for the CDR3 is TGTGCCATCAGTTACAGGGGGCGAGGCTACACCTTC.

The rearrangement uses TRBV27 and TRBJ2-1; D is possibly TRBD1 (5 bases). CDR3 length equals 15 residues. CDR1 MNHEY and CDR2 SMNVEV come from the germline V gene (reference sequence). V shed 2 bases and J shed 8 bases, with 16 bases lying between them. This CDR3 reads CASSLRRTYNDEQFF. The CDR3, as DNA: TGTGCCAGCAGTTTACGAAGGACATACAATGATGAGCAGTTCTTC.

The chain employs TRBV15 and TRBJ2-3; D ambiguous. Germline V gene data show CDR1 as LNHNV and CDR2 as YYDKDF (reference sequence). The CDR3 totals 17 residues. Trimming took off 4 bases at V and 4 bases at J, with 21 bases between the two ends. CDR3 in DNA: TGTGCCACCAGCAAAGACAAGAGGTGGAAAGGAGCAGATACGCAGTATTTT. Protein product: CATSKDKRWKGADTQYF.

The chain carries TRBV19 and TRBJ2-7; TRBD2 agrees at 10 bases. This CDR3 has 14 amino acids. V lost 6 bases to trimming and J lost 3 bases; unmatched junction nucleotides: 5. Germline values: CDR1 LNHDA, CDR2 SQIVND (reference sequence). The CDR3 region has the DNA TGTGCCAGTAGACCACTAGCGGGGAACTACGAGCAGTACTTC. It is translated as CASRPLAGNYEQYF.

This rearrangement joins TRBV6-5 to TRBJ1-3, with TRBD1 identical over 10 bases. The germline CDR1 and CDR2 sequences are MNHEY and SVGAGI. Unmatched junction bases numbered 4, after V lost 5 bases and J lost 3 bases. The CDR3 consists of 15 residues. The chain's CDR3 is CASSRQGAFGNTIYF. The CDR3 DNA follows: TGTGCCAGCAGTCGACAGGGGGCATTTGGAAACACCATATATTTT.

The V gene is TRBV24-1, the J gene TRBJ2-3; D gene uncertain. The CDR3 runs 13 residues. Germline V gene lookup returns CDR1 KGHDR and CDR2 SFDVKD. V lost 4 bases to trimming and J lost 2 bases, with 6 bases between them. CDR3 coding DNA: TGTGCCACCAGTGACCCCATCACAGATACGCAGTATTTT. Its protein is CATSDPITDTQYF.

The V and J genes are TRBV18 and TRBJ1-2; a possible D gene is TRBD1 (5 bases). Trimming removed 0 bases at V and 3 bases at J, with 11 bases between. This CDR3 comprises 15 residues. Germline CDR1 KGHSH, CDR2 LQKENI. Written as DNA, the CDR3 is TGTGCCAGCTCACCACCGGTGCAGGGTGACTATGGCTACACCTTC. The encoded protein is CASSPPVQGDYGYTF.

The chain employs TRBV9 and TRBJ2-1, with 8 bases that match TRBD2. Germline trimming cut 4 bases from V and 4 bases from J; bases unmatched to any gene: 7. The CDR3 extends over 15 amino acids. CDR1 and CDR2 (germline): SGDLS, YYNGEE. Here the CDR3 DNA reads TGTGCCAGCAGCTTGCGGGGGGAGAGGTACAATGAGCAGTTCTTC. Its translation is CASSLRGERYNEQFF. The complete variable domain, with remaining parts taken from reference TRBV9 and TRBJ2-1, reads DSGVTQTPKHLITATGQRVTLRCSPRSGDLSVYWYQQSLDQGLQFLIQYYNGEERAKGNILERFSAQQFPDLHSELNLSSLELGDSALYFCASSLRGERYNEQFFGPGTRLTVL.

The chain couples TRBV15 to TRBJ2-1; D perhaps matches TRBD2 (5 bases). CDR3 length: 14 residues. Germline CDR1 LNHNV, CDR2 YYDKDF (reference sequence). The ends were cut back, 5 bases at V and 9 bases at J, with 17 bases in the middle. CDR3 sequence reads: CATSGLGPRGEQFF. In DNA, the CDR3 is TGTGCCACCAGCGGACTCGGGCCTCGAGGTGAGCAGTTCTTC.

The chain employs TRBV5-4 and TRBJ2-5, with 9 bases identical to TRBD1. After removal of 4 bases from V and 5 bases from J, the junction contained 12 bases not matched to a gene. This CDR3 has 16 amino acids. Germline loops: CDR1 SGHNT, CDR2 YYREEE (reference sequence). The CDR3 reads CASSPHSGTGSETQYF. CDR3 nucleotide sequence: TGTGCCAGCAGCCCACATTCCGGGACAGGGAGCGAGACCCAGTACTTC.

This sequence joins TRBV10-1 and TRBJ1-2; no definite D call. Looked up from germline, CDR1 is WNHNN and CDR2 is SYGVQD (reference sequence). V dropped 2 bases and J dropped 2 bases, with 6 bases sitting between them. CDR3 length: 13 amino acids. CDR3 sequence (DNA): TGCGCCAGCAGTGAGGCGAGGAACTATGGCTACACCTTC. Translating gives CASSEARNYGYTF.

J is TRBJ1-2 and V is TRBV6-5; 8 bases agree with TRBD1. The CDR3 spans 14 residues. V lost 5 bases and J lost 4; bases outside the gene matches: 6. Germline V lookup: CDR1 MNHEY, CDR2 SVGAGI. The CDR3 region is CASSQSGGLYGYTF. CDR3 sequence (DNA): TGTGCCAGCAGTCAATCAGGGGGCCTCTATGGCTACACCTTC.

This clone was picked up a small number of times. The CDR3 here is CASSERGTIYEQYF. The CDR3 region has the DNA TGTGCCAGCAGTGAGCGGGGGACGATCTACGAGCAGTACTTC. This chain uses TRBV2 with TRBJ2-7; 7 bases are shared with TRBD2. The CDR3 is 14 amino acids. V dropped 3 bases and J dropped 3; count of bases not matched to a gene: 5. CDR1 SNHLY and CDR2 FYNNEI come from the germline V gene.

Comment on this clone: The sample contains more than one DNA sequence encoding this CDR3. The chain employs TRBV28 and TRBJ1-2, with a tentative D call TRBD1 (6 bases). Germline V lookup: CDR1 MDHEN, CDR2 SYDVKM. This CDR3 contains 13 residues. V was shortened by 3 bases and J by 2 bases, with 7 bases between the two germline ends. In DNA, the CDR3 is TGTGCCAGCAGTTTCGGACAGAACTATGGCTACACCTTC. Amino acids: CASSFGQNYGYTF.

The genes are TRBV7-3 and TRBJ2-7, with 10 positions matching TRBD1. The germline V gene has CDR1 SGHTA and CDR2 FQGTGA. CDR3 length equals 15 residues. The junction had 8 bases not matched to a gene; V was cut back by 5 bases and J by 4 bases. The CDR3 spells CASSRTGTGVYEQYF. The CDR3 DNA follows: TGTGCCAGCAGCCGTACCGGGACAGGGGTATACGAGCAGTACTTC.

The chain employs TRBV7-9 and TRBJ2-7; 10 nucleotides match TRBD1. Germline values: CDR1 SEHNR, CDR2 FQNEAQ (reference sequence). V shed 1 base and J 5 bases; nucleotides not matched to a gene: 5. There are 15 residues in the CDR3. The CDR3 nucleotides are TGTGCCAGCAGCTTAGGGCTCGGGACAGGGGACGAGCAGTACTTC. Its protein is CASSLGLGTGDEQYF.

V and J are TRBV19 and TRBJ2-3; 10 positions agree with TRBD2. V shed 7 bases and J 5 bases; nucleotides not matched to a gene: 9. Germline values: CDR1 LNHDA, CDR2 SQIVND (reference sequence). CDR3 length equals 15 residues. CDR3 amino acids: CASTLAGNRKDTQYF. DNA for the CDR3: TGTGCCAGTACACTAGCGGGGAATCGAAAAGATACGCAGTATTTT.

The chain joins TRBV6-1 to TRBJ2-7; 7 nucleotides line up with TRBD1. Germline V gene data show CDR1 as MNHNS and CDR2 as SASEGT. After removal of 3 bases from V and 0 bases from J, the junction contained 17 bases not matched to a gene. CDR3 length: 19 residues. CDR3 nucleotides: TGTGCCAGCAGTGACCCATTCCGGACAGGAAAGGGGAGCTCCTACGAGCAGTACTTC. Its translation is CASSDPFRTGKGSSYEQYF.

The chain has TRBV5-6 and TRBJ2-6; the D gene is possibly TRBD1 (6 bases). Per the germline V gene, CDR1 is SGHDT and CDR2 is YYEEEE. V was trimmed by 2 bases and J by 2 bases, leaving 11 bases between them. CDR3 length: 16 residues. The CDR3 DNA sequence: TGTGCCAGCAGCTTTAGGGGGTACACTGGGGCCAACGTCCTGACTTTC. It is translated as CASSFRGYTGANVLTF.

This clone has only one observation. This rearrangement joins TRBV6-5 to TRBJ1-1, with D possibly being TRBD1 (6 bases). The V gene lost 6 bases and the J gene lost 1 base, with 12 bases spanning the gap. CDR3 size: 14 residues. Germline-derived CDR1 and CDR2 are MNHEY and SVGAGI. The CDR3 loop is CASRVTGQNTEAFF. As DNA, the CDR3 is TGTGCCAGCAGGGTGACAGGTCAGAACACTGAAGCTTTCTTT.

V is TRBV27 and J is TRBJ2-1; TRBD2 is a possible D gene (7 bases). Germline CDR1 reads MNHEY; CDR2 reads SMNVEV (reference sequence). Deletions cut 1 base from V and 6 bases from J, with 13 bases between. CDR3 length equals 15 residues. The CDR3 here is CASSLYGGPSNEQFF. CDR3 coding DNA: TGTGCCAGCAGTTTATACGGGGGGCCCTCCAATGAGCAGTTCTTC.

V and J are TRBV5-4 and TRBJ2-7; D gene uncertain. Germline V lookup: CDR1 SGHNT, CDR2 YYREEE (reference sequence). This CDR3 contains 13 residues. V was shortened by 2 bases and J by 6 bases, with 12 bases between the two germline ends. DNA for the CDR3: TGTGCCAGCAGCTTCTTTAGATCTCGCGAGCAGTACTTC. Encoded protein: CASSFFRSREQYF.